The 10 T cell receptor beta chains given below trace back to one sample, sequenced in a study of blood T cell repertoires in COVID-19. The protocol was immunoSEQ multiplex PCR, while the TCRdb copy is restricted to in-frame clones and leaves out a portion. This sample has around 110,000 clones; 80% to 90% occur once, and the top ten carry approximately 1.5%. The specimen sequenced was peripheral blood. The receptor set was obtained from a man aged 35 to 55 with acute or convalescent COVID-19.

The V and J genes are TRBV6-6 and TRBJ1-5; maybe TRBD1 (6 bases). V lost 5 bases, J lost 2 bases, and 13 bases lay in between. CDR3 length: 15 amino acids. The germline V gene encodes CDR1 MNHNY and CDR2 SVGAGI (reference sequence). The CDR3 nucleotides read TGTGCCAGCAGTCCAAGCTGGACAGGCAATCAGCCCCAGCATTTT. Its protein product is CASSPSWTGNQPQHF.

J is TRBJ1-6 and V is TRBV6-1, with unresolved D. Trimming removed 4 bases from V and 10 bases from J, with 20 bases in between. The CDR3 loop spans 16 amino acids. In germline, CDR1 is MNHNS, CDR2 SASEGT. In DNA, the CDR3 is TGTGCCAGCAGTGGTGGGGTTGGGAGGAGCCGATCACCCCTCCACTTT. Residues: CASSGGVGRSRSPLHF.

The V gene is TRBV7-3, the J gene TRBJ2-2; D is unclear. The V and J ends lost 4 bases and 7 bases respectively, with 4 bases between them. CDR1 and CDR2 from the germline V gene are SGHTA and FQGTGA. There are 11 residues in the CDR3. CDR3 sequence (DNA): TGTGCCAGCAGCTCGAGCGGGGAGCTGTTTTTT. This codes for CASSSSGELFF.

This rearrangement joins TRBV2 to TRBJ1-1; D might be TRBD1 (6 bases). The germline CDR1 and CDR2 sequences are SNHLY and FYNNEI. Trimming removed 6 bases from V and 1 base from J, with 12 bases in between. The CDR3 length is 14 residues. The CDR3 sequence is CASRDRLKNTEAFF. The CDR3 nucleotides read TGTGCCAGCAGGGACAGATTAAAGAACACTGAAGCTTTCTTT.

V gene TRBV7-2 combines with J gene TRBJ2-2, with 8 nucleotides matching TRBD1. Germline V gene sequence: CDR1 SGHTA, CDR2 FQGNSA. With 2 bases clipped from V and 5 bases from J, the junction kept 13 bases outside the gene matches. The CDR3 length is 18 residues. The CDR3 loop is CASSLTSPGGARTGELFF. Here the CDR3 DNA reads TGTGCCAGCAGCTTAACAAGTCCAGGGGGCGCACGGACCGGGGAGCTGTTTTTT.

The rearrangement links TRBV29-1 to TRBJ2-3; 9 nucleotides line up with TRBD2. From germline, CDR1 is SQVTM and CDR2 ANQGSEA. There are 15 residues in the CDR3. V was clipped by 3 bases and J by 7 bases; unmatched bases: 11. The CDR3 here is CSVEEGGRVQNTQYF. CDR3 coding DNA: TGCAGCGTTGAGGAGGGCGGGAGGGTCCAAAATACGCAGTATTTT.

V and J are TRBV11-2 and TRBJ1-2; 9 nucleotides align to TRBD1. The V gene's germline CDR1 is SGHAT and CDR2 FQNNGV. Germline trimming cut 5 bases from V and 4 bases from J; bases unmatched to any gene: 8. The CDR3 runs 15 residues. The CDR3 spells CASSLTGTGIYGYTF. The CDR3 DNA follows: TGTGCCAGCAGCCTGACCGGGACAGGGATCTATGGCTACACCTTC.

This chain joins TRBV9 and TRBJ2-7; no reliable D call. Per germline, CDR1 SGDLS and CDR2 YYNGEE. The CDR3 has 16 amino acids. V lost 3 bases and J 4 bases, leaving 20 bases between the germline ends. CDR3 bases: TGTGCCAGCAGCGCAGACCGTATAGCCGGCCGGTACGAGCAGTACTTC. This encodes CASSADRIAGRYEQYF.

This clone has a single count. The V and J genes are TRBV27 and TRBJ1-1; D gene unclear. The V end was cut by 5 bases, the J end by 10 bases, with 23 bases between. CDR1 and CDR2 (germline): MNHEY, SMNVEV (reference sequence). CDR3 length: 15 residues. The CDR3 DNA reads as TGTGCCAGCAGTCCTCTCCCTGACCCCGCAGGCCGAGCTTTCTTT. It yields the protein CASSPLPDPAGRAFF.

The V and J genes are TRBV6-5 and TRBJ2-7, with 8 bases fitting TRBD1. Germline V gene sequence: CDR1 MNHEY, CDR2 SVGAGI. Losses at the gene ends were 5 bases for V and 3 bases for J; bases not matched to a gene: 9. The length of the CDR3 is 15 residues. As DNA, the CDR3 is TGTGCCAGCAGTCACCCGGACAGGGTAGGCTACGAGCAGTACTTC. Translated, it gives CASSHPDRVGYEQYF.